This T cell receptor beta chain was found in a study of cytomegalovirus exposure and HLA in healthy donors. General observations from the study: In an earlier analysis, in some 500 donors, most V segments appeared productive either ~90% or ~30% of the time.

The table lists this clone with a count of one. Its target is unknown. Researchers ran the PCR with 60 Vbeta and 13 Jbeta primers. Assay: immunoSEQ multiplex PCR; the TCRdb copy retains only in-frame clones and omits some. The data show tens of thousands of clones, approximately 70% seen once. The sequenced material came from PBMCs. The TCR sequence derives from a woman in her 50s in good health and CMV-seronegative.

The CDR3 region has the DNA TGTGCCAGCAGTTCCCTGGGAGGTCATGAGCAGTTCTTC. Its translation is CASSSLGGHEQFF. The genes are TRBV6-5 and TRBJ2-1; weak D call: TRBD2 (6 bases). This CDR3 contains 13 residues. Germline-derived CDR1 and CDR2 are MNHEY and SVGAGI. Between the trimmed V and J ends, which lost 4 bases and 8 bases, there was a span of 12 bases.